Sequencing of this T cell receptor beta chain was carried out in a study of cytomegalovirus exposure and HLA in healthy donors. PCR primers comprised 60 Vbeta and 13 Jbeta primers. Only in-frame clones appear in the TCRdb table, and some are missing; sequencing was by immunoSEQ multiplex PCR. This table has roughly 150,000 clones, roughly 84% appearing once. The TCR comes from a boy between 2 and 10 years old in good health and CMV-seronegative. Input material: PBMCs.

CDR3: CASSLLAGGNTGELFF. In DNA, the CDR3 is TGTGCCAGCAGTCTGCTAGCGGGGGGGAACACCGGGGAGCTGTTTTTT. This chain links TRBV5-4 with TRBJ2-2; TRBD2 aligns across 11 bases. Losses at the gene ends were 5 bases for V and 1 base for J; bases not matched to a gene: 4. This CDR3 region has 16 residues. Germline lookup yields CDR1 SGHNT and CDR2 YYREEE (reference sequence).